A single sample gave rise to the 25 T cell receptor beta chains below, sequenced in a study of blood T cell repertoires in COVID-19. The assay was immunoSEQ multiplex PCR, and TCRdb's table has in-frame clones only and misses some. In the table there are about 210,000 clones, roughly 86% of which are singletons. What was sequenced was peripheral blood. The receptors here all came from a man in his fifties or sixties with acute or convalescent COVID-19.

This clone was observed a single time. The gene calls are TRBV12-3 or TRBV12-4 and TRBJ1-1; D might be TRBD1 (5 bases). V was cut by 9 bases and J by 6 bases, with 14 bases left in between. CDR3 size: 12 residues. CDR3 nucleotide sequence: TGTGCCAGTGGCCAGGGTACGGCTGAAGCTTTCTTT. This translates into CASGQGTAEAFF.

The chain links TRBV13 to TRBJ1-1; D gene ambiguous. CDR3 length: 14 residues. The V gene's germline CDR1 is PRHDT and CDR2 FYEKMQ (reference sequence). Trimming took off 4 bases at V and 4 bases at J, with 13 bases between the two ends. The CDR3 DNA reads as TGTGCCAGCAGCTCGCGGGCCCAGCCCACTGAAGCTTTCTTT. It is translated as CASSSRAQPTEAFF.

The chain joins TRBV30 to TRBJ1-3; no firm D call. CDR1 GTSNPN and CDR2 SVGIG come from the germline V gene (reference sequence). V was trimmed by 5 bases and J by 0 bases, leaving 17 bases between them. The CDR3 is made up of 16 amino acids. The CDR3 coding sequence is TGTGCCTGGTCTTACCTTACACCAAGCTCTGGAAACACCATATATTTT. It yields the protein CAWSYLTPSSGNTIYF. The full variable domain, its missing parts supplied by reference TRBV30 and TRBJ1-3, is SQTIHQWPATLVQPVGSPLSLECTVEGTSNPNLYWYRQAAGRGLQLLFYSVGIGQISSEVPQNLSASRPQDRQFILSSKKLLLSDSGFYLCAWSYLTPSSGNTIYFGEGSWLTVV.

J is TRBJ1-1 and V is TRBV5-1; unclear D gene. This CDR3 contains 20 residues. The V and J ends lost 0 bases and 1 base respectively, with 25 bases between them. Looked up from germline, CDR1 is SGHRS and CDR2 is YFSETQ. This CDR3 is CASSLVPTMNSPAKNTEAFF. The CDR3 DNA follows: TGCGCCAGCAGCTTGGTACCGACAATGAACAGCCCAGCCAAGAACACTGAAGCTTTCTTT.

The J gene is TRBJ1-1, the V gene TRBV5-1, with D possibly TRBD1 on 6 matching bases. V was pared by 0 bases and J by 1 base, with 10 bases between. The germline CDR1 and CDR2 sequences are SGHRS and YFSETQ. The length of the CDR3 is 15 residues. CDR3 nucleotides: TGCGCCAGCAGCTTGGGTCCCAGGGGGAACACTGAAGCTTTCTTT. Translation: CASSLGPRGNTEAFF.

This chain uses TRBV30 with TRBJ1-4; TRBD1 matches 7 bases. The CDR3 loop spans 14 amino acids. Germline V gene data show CDR1 as GTSNPN and CDR2 as SVGIG (reference sequence). With V trimmed by 5 bases and J by 8 bases, 11 bases remained unmatched. The CDR3 here is CAWGQQGLREKLFF. For the CDR3, the DNA is TGTGCCTGGGGGCAACAGGGGCTGAGAGAAAAACTGTTTTTT.

The V call is TRBV2, the J call TRBJ1-4; D is ambiguous. CDR1 and CDR2 from the germline V gene are SNHLY and FYNNEI. The V and J ends lost 3 bases and 7 bases respectively, with 15 bases between them. The length of the CDR3 is 15 residues. In DNA, the CDR3 is TGTGCCAGCAGTGAGTCGCGGACTATGAGTGAAAAACTGTTTTTT. It specifies CASSESRTMSEKLFF.

V gene TRBV6-1 combines with J gene TRBJ1-5; weak D call: TRBD1 (5 bases). CDR3 length: 16 residues. Germline CDR1 is MNHNS and CDR2 is SASEGT. V was clipped by 3 bases and J by 4 bases, with 16 bases between them. CDR3 bases: TGTGCCAGCAGTGATCCAACCCGGGGGGGTAATCAGCCCCAGCATTTT. Protein product: CASSDPTRGGNQPQHF.

The CDR3 region has the DNA TGTGCCAGCAGCCTGCGTAAGGGGGCAGGGGCCAAAAACATTCAGTACTTC. Its translation is CASSLRKGAGAKNIQYF. V usage is TRBV21-1 and J usage is TRBJ2-4; the DNA was not used to check the table's D call, TRBD1. TRBV21-1 is listed as a pseudogene. CDR3 length equals 17 residues.

This chain joins TRBV15 and TRBJ1-4, with unresolved D. Germline lookup yields CDR1 LNHNV and CDR2 YYDKDF (reference sequence). Deletions cut 1 base from V and 12 bases from J, with 12 bases between. This CDR3 is built from 13 residues. The CDR3 region is CATSRVLATELFF. The CDR3, as DNA: TGTGCCACCAGCAGAGTCCTCGCCACGGAACTGTTTTTT.

The gene calls are TRBV5-8 and TRBJ1-1; unclear D gene. The germline CDR1 and CDR2 sequences are SGHTS and YDEGEE. The V end lost 4 bases, the J end lost 8 bases, and 9 bases lay between the germline ends. This CDR3 spans 11 amino acids. As DNA, the CDR3 is TGTGCCAGCAGCCCTACGGGGGAAGCTTTCTTT. Its translation: CASSPTGEAFF. Complete variable domain (other parts from reference TRBV5-8 and TRBJ1-1): EAGVTQSPTHLIKTRGQQATLRCSPISGHTSVYWYQQALGLGLQFLLWYDEGEERNRGNFPPRFSGRQFPNYSSELNVNALELEDSALYLCASSPTGEAFFGQGTRLTVV.

V usage is TRBV15 and J usage is TRBJ1-2; D may be TRBD1 (6 bases). This CDR3 has 16 residues. CDR1 is LNHNV and CDR2 is YYDKDF in the germline V gene (reference sequence). Between the trimmed V and J ends, which lost 8 bases and 6 bases, there was a span of 25 bases. CDR3 sequence reads: CATGGKLGGAGDGYTF. The CDR3 DNA reads TGTGCCACCGGTGGGAAGCTTGGGGGCGCGGGCGATGGCTACACCTTC. Full variable domain (rest looked up from reference TRBV15 and TRBJ1-2): DAMVIQNPRYQVTQFGKPVTLSCSQTLNHNVMYWYQQKSSQAPKLLFHYYDKDFNNEADTPDNFQSRRPNTSFCFLDIRSPGLGDTAMYLCATGGKLGGAGDGYTFGSGTRLTVV.

The chain carries TRBV9 and TRBJ1-1; D gene unclear. The germline gives CDR1 SGDLS, CDR2 YYNGEE. The CDR3 totals 14 residues. V lost 0 bases and J lost 1, with 7 bases in between. CDR3 sequence (DNA): TGTGCCAGCAGCGTAGTACAGAGGAACACTGAAGCTTTCTTT. It translates to CASSVVQRNTEAFF.

This chain links TRBV24-1 with TRBJ1-5; weak D call: TRBD1 (5 bases). The CDR3 has 12 amino acids. Germline V lookup: CDR1 KGHDR, CDR2 SFDVKD. Trimming cost V 5 bases and J 7 bases, with 8 bases left between them. The chain's CDR3 is CATSVPGQPQHF. In DNA form, the CDR3 reads TGTGCCACCAGTGTACCAGGGCAGCCCCAGCATTTT.

The chain couples TRBV10-1 to TRBJ1-2, with a possible D match to TRBD1 (5 bases). Germline CDR1 and CDR2: WNHNN and SYGVQD (reference sequence). V gave up 2 bases and J gave up 3 bases, with 7 bases separating them. The CDR3 is 13 residues long. Written as DNA, the CDR3 is TGCGCCAGCAGTGAGGGGGCTGACTATGGCTACACCTTC. The encoded protein is CASSEGADYGYTF.

The gene calls are TRBV9 and TRBJ1-2; D gene unclear. The CDR3 length is 16 residues. Trimming left V 3 bases short and J 2 bases short, with 17 bases between. CDR1 and CDR2 from the germline V gene are SGDLS and YYNGEE. CDR3 sequence reads: CASSADPMTNNYGYTF. In nucleotides, the CDR3 is TGTGCCAGCAGCGCGGACCCGATGACTAACAACTATGGCTACACCTTC.

The count of this clone is one. At one boundary the junction diverges from the germline segment, which might be a read error. V usage is TRBV2 and J usage is TRBJ2-5; no definite D call. This CDR3 contains 12 residues. CDR1 and CDR2 from the germline V gene are SNHLY and FYNNEI. Here the CDR3 DNA reads TGTGCCAGCACTGAACTTTCTGAGGCCCAGTACTTC. This encodes CASTELSEAQYF.

The V call is TRBV19, the J call TRBJ1-5; 8 positions match TRBD1. The V segment lost 4 bases and the J segment 5 bases; nucleotides outside the gene matches: 10. The CDR3 has 16 residues. CDR1 and CDR2 from the germline V gene are LNHDA and SQIVND (reference sequence). The chain's CDR3 is CASSRLDRGWYQPQHF. The CDR3 nucleotides read TGTGCCAGTAGTAGACTTGACAGGGGCTGGTATCAGCCCCAGCATTTT. The full variable domain, with the rest looked up from reference TRBV19 and TRBJ1-5, is DGGITQSPKYLFRKEGQNVTLSCEQNLNHDAMYWYRQDPGQGLRLIYYSQIVNDFQKGDIAEGYSVSREKKESFPLTVTSAQKNPTAFYLCASSRLDRGWYQPQHFGDGTRLSIL.

V usage is TRBV10-2 and J usage is TRBJ1-6; 7 positions agree with TRBD1. Germline V lookup: CDR1 WSHSY, CDR2 SAAADI. The trim removed 4 bases at V and 7 bases at J, leaving 10 bases unmatched. This CDR3 has 16 residues. The CDR3 DNA reads as TGCGCCAGCAGTGCTTTGACAGGGTTCGGAAATTCACCCCTCCACTTT. Protein: CASSALTGFGNSPLHF.

The chain couples TRBV6-1 to TRBJ1-3; D unclear. Germline CDR1 and CDR2: MNHNS and SASEGT. The length of the CDR3 is 19 residues. V was cut by 2 bases and J by 0 bases, with 20 bases left in between. The chain's CDR3 is CASSEKRGEWSGSGNTIYF. The CDR3 region has the DNA TGTGCCAGCAGTGAAAAGCGGGGTGAATGGTCAGGCTCTGGAAACACCATATATTTT.

The chain carries TRBV4-3 and TRBJ2-5, with TRBD2 matching 10 bases. Unmatched junction bases numbered 5, after V lost 3 bases and J lost 1 base. Germline CDR1 reads LGHNA; CDR2 reads YSLEER. The CDR3 has 16 amino acids. Here the CDR3 DNA reads TGCGCCAGCAGCCACAAGGTAGCGGGGGGCCAAGAGACCCAGTACTTC. This encodes CASSHKVAGGQETQYF.

The V call is TRBV18, the J call TRBJ2-1, with D possibly TRBD1 on 6 matching bases. Germline V gene sequence: CDR1 KGHSH, CDR2 LQKENI. Trimming took off 0 bases at V and 0 bases at J, with 18 bases between the two ends. There are 19 residues in the CDR3. The CDR3 reads CASSPPRQGPSGSYNEQFF. CDR3 nucleotide sequence: TGTGCCAGCTCACCACCGAGGCAGGGGCCATCGGGCTCCTACAATGAGCAGTTCTTC.

This clone was observed a single time. The chain has TRBV5-1 and TRBJ2-5; 13 nucleotides align to TRBD2. After removal of 4 bases from V and 1 base from J, the junction contained 7 bases not matched to a gene. CDR1 is SGHRS and CDR2 is YFSETQ in the germline V gene. The CDR3 length is 17 residues. Written as DNA, the CDR3 is TGCGCCAGCAGCGGACGACTAGCGGGGGGATCCCAAGAGACCCAGTACTTC. This sequence encodes CASSGRLAGGSQETQYF.

The rearrangement links TRBV7-2 to TRBJ2-7; 7 bases agree with TRBD2. Unmatched junction bases numbered 16, after V lost 1 base and J lost 4 bases. This CDR3 comprises 18 residues. The germline V gene has CDR1 SGHTA and CDR2 FQGNSA. The CDR3 protein is CASSLGSGAGLIKYEQYF. Written as DNA, the CDR3 is TGTGCCAGCAGCTTAGGAAGTGGAGCGGGGTTAATCAAATACGAGCAGTACTTC.

The chain combines TRBV6-4 with TRBJ1-1; D is possibly TRBD1 (5 bases). Trimming stripped 4 bases from V and 5 bases from J, with 14 bases between. The CDR3 runs 14 residues. Germline V CDR1 and CDR2: MRHNA, SNTAGT. The CDR3, as DNA: TGTGCCAGCAGTGTGGAGGGCGGGGGGACTGAAGCTTTCTTT. Amino acids: CASSVEGGGTEAFF.